One sample yielded the 3 T cell receptor beta chains listed below, sequenced in a study of blood T cell repertoires in COVID-19. Sequencing was performed with immunoSEQ multiplex PCR; in TCRdb, only in-frame clones are kept and a portion is missing. The table records hundreds of thousands of clones, roughly 85% of them present only once. Sequencing used peripheral blood. Receptor source: a human donor in a cohort sampled during active COVID-19.

V usage is TRBV12-5 and J usage is TRBJ2-7; D unresolved. Germline V gene data show CDR1 as LGHNT and CDR2 as FRNRAP. The CDR3 is made up of 16 amino acids. V lost 0 bases, J lost 1 base, and 13 bases lay in between. For the CDR3, the DNA is TGTGCTAGTGGTTTGGTACGGCCTGCCAGGTCCTACGAGCAGTACTTC. Its translation: CASGLVRPARSYEQYF.

The chain couples TRBV24-1 to TRBJ2-3; weak D call: TRBD1 (5 bases). V lost 5 bases, J lost 1 base, and 12 bases lay in between. The CDR3 has 15 amino acids. Germline V CDR1 and CDR2: KGHDR, SFDVKD. The CDR3 loop is CATSVGAGRTDTQYF. For the CDR3, the DNA is TGTGCCACCAGTGTTGGGGCCGGGCGCACAGATACGCAGTATTTT.

J is TRBJ2-1 and V is TRBV10-1; 9 nucleotides match TRBD2. V trimming: 2 bases; J trimming: 5 bases; junction bases outside the gene matches: 1. The CDR3 totals 14 residues. Germline CDR1 WNHNN, CDR2 SYGVQD (reference sequence). The CDR3 is CASSEVAGDNEQFF. The CDR3, as DNA: TGCGCCAGCAGTGAGGTAGCGGGAGACAATGAGCAGTTCTTC.